The rows below give T cell receptor beta chains drawn from one sample of a study of post-analysis software for immune sequencing data. MiXCR, run by TCRdb on the PCR reads, gives a single entry per CDR3 protein. The sample records about 770,000 distinct CDR3 sequences, 46% being singletons. The material sequenced was blood. The receptors come from a girl aged 10 to 17 with multiple sclerosis. Both conserved end residues are part of each CDR3. Fields, in order: D gene, clone size, J gene, V gene, CDR3 protein, CDR3 DNA. D genes are given only for firm matches. Expanded clones are given a class, and other clones once, few, many or no size at all.

. | . | TRBJ2-5 | TRBV10-3 | CAISEEGLETQYF | TGTGCCATCAGTGAGGAGGGTTTGGAGACCCAGTACTTC
. | . | TRBJ1-5 | TRBV16 | CASSQIPDIQVYQPQHF | TGTGCCAGCAGCCAAATCCCAGACATACAGGTCTATCAGCCCCAGCATTTT
. | . | TRBJ1-6 | TRBV6-5 | CASSWRIGGSPLHF | TGTGCCAGCAGTTGGAGGATTGGTGGTTCACCCCTCCACTTT
. | . | TRBJ2-3 | TRBV12-3/TRBV12-4 | CASSSSGSPTNTQYF | TGTGCCAGCAGTTCATCCGGGAGCCCGACCAATACGCAGTATTTT
. | few | TRBJ2-1 | TRBV5-1 | CASSVAGTGSNEQFF | TGCGCCAGCAGCGTAGCCGGGACGGGCTCTAATGAGCAGTTCTTC
. | . | TRBJ2-1 | TRBV28 | CASSWTAMSGNEQFF | TGTGCCAGCAGCTGGACAGCCATGAGTGGCAATGAGCAGTTCTTC
. | . | TRBJ1-2 | TRBV7-9 | CASSLGTLYGYTF | TGTGCCAGCAGCTTAGGGACACTCTATGGCTACACCTTC
. | few | TRBJ2-5 | TRBV7-2 | CASAIRALQETQYF | TGTGCCAGCGCCATACGTGCTCTCCAAGAGACCCAGTACTTC
TRBD2 | once | TRBJ2-3 | TRBV6-1 | CASSPYGGTSGRASRSTDTQYF | TGTGCCAGCAGTCCCTATGGGGGGACTAGCGGGAGGGCCTCGAGAAGCACAGATACGCAGTATTTT
. | few | TRBJ2-1 | TRBV7-9 | CASSPESGIYNEQFF | TGTGCCAGCAGCCCTGAGTCCGGAATTTACAATGAGCAGTTCTTC
. | . | TRBJ1-1 | TRBV10-3 | CAISEFDASEAFF | TGTGCCATCAGTGAGTTTGATGCCTCTGAAGCTTTCTTT
. | . | TRBJ2-7 | TRBV15 | CATSREGTTYEQYF | TGTGCCACCAGCAGAGAAGGGACAACCTACGAGCAGTACTTC
TRBD1 | few | TRBJ2-7 | TRBV29-1 | CSVAGGQGALEQYF | TGCAGCGTTGCTGGGGGACAGGGGGCGCTTGAGCAGTACTTC
. | few | TRBJ1-2 | TRBV3-1 | CASSQGDRSYGYTF | TGTGCCAGCAGCCAAGGAGACAGGAGCTATGGCTACACCTTC
TRBD2 | once | TRBJ2-5 | TRBV6-5 | CASSGSGRGYETQYF | TGTGCCAGCAGTGGGAGCGGGAGGGGGTATGAGACCCAGTACTTC
TRBD1 | . | TRBJ2-1 | TRBV7-9 | CASSLAGTADNEQFF | TGCGCCAGCAGCTTAGCCGGGACAGCCGATAATGAGCAGTTCTTC
. | . | TRBJ1-5 | TRBV20-1 | CSARDLRDTGRQPQHF | TGCAGTGCTAGAGACCTGAGGGACACCGGGCGGCAGCCCCAGCATTTT
TRBD1 | . | TRBJ2-7 | TRBV7-2 | CASSLVGTGNRHEQYF | TGTGCCAGCAGCTTAGTGGGGACAGGGAATAGACACGAGCAGTACTTC
. | . | TRBJ1-4 | TRBV29-1 | CSVEVVGEKLFF | TGCAGCGTTGAGGTGGTCGGCGAAAAACTGTTTTTT
. | . | TRBJ2-7 | TRBV20-1 | CSSGPTSYEQYF | TGCAGTTCGGGACCGACGTCCTACGAGCAGTACTTC
. | . | TRBJ2-6 | TRBV4-3 | CASSQVLGGANVLTF | TGCGCCAGCAGCCAAGTTCTGGGAGGGGCCAACGTCCTGACTTTC
TRBD1 | . | TRBJ1-5 | TRBV28 | CASSLLQGGGNQPQHF | TGTGCCAGCAGTTTGTTACAGGGGGGCGGCAATCAGCCCCAGCATTTT
TRBD1 | . | TRBJ1-2 | TRBV15 | CATSRSGTGTYGYTF | TGTGCCACCAGCAGATCGGGGACAGGCACCTATGGCTACACCTTC
TRBD1 | few | TRBJ1-2 | TRBV20-1 | CSAFLQGAEGYTF | TGCAGTGCTTTTTTGCAGGGGGCTGAGGGCTACACCTTC
TRBD2 | few | TRBJ2-1 | TRBV5-6 | CASSLAGWRSGRLGYNEQFF | TGTGCCAGCAGCTTGGCCGGTTGGCGTAGCGGGAGACTGGGTTACAATGAGCAGTTCTTC
TRBD1 | . | TRBJ2-1 | TRBV12-3/TRBV12-4 | CASSLADRGNPYNEQFF | TGTGCCAGCAGTTTAGCGGACAGGGGGAACCCCTACAATGAGCAGTTCTTC
TRBD1 | . | TRBJ1-6 | TRBV5-1 | CASSTQQGTRNSPLHF | TGCGCCAGCAGCACCCAACAGGGGACGCGGAATTCACCCCTCCACTTT
. | . | TRBJ1-2 | TRBV7-2 | CASSITGGANYGYTF | TGTGCCAGCAGCATAACGGGGGGGGCTAACTATGGCTACACCTTC
. | few | TRBJ2-5 | TRBV7-9 | CASSLGTFGRETQYF | TGTGCCAGCAGCTTGGGGACTTTCGGTCGAGAGACCCAGTACTTC
TRBD2 | . | TRBJ2-3 | TRBV20-1 | CSARASGVPRKVDTQYF | TGCAGTGCTAGGGCTAGCGGGGTTCCGCGGAAGGTAGATACGCAGTATTTT
TRBD2 | . | TRBJ2-7 | TRBV11-1 | CASSSGLAGNYEQYF | TGTGCCAGCAGCTCGGGACTAGCGGGAAACTACGAGCAGTACTTC
. | few | TRBJ2-1 | TRBV2 | CASSRGPSRNNEQFF | TGTGCCAGCAGTAGGGGACCCTCCCGTAACAATGAGCAGTTCTTC
. | . | TRBJ1-4 | TRBV28 | CASSLGQDEKLFF | TGTGCCAGCAGTTTAGGCCAGGATGAAAAACTGTTTTTT
. | . | TRBJ2-5 | TRBV20-1 | CSARFAQGETQYF | TGCAGTGCTAGATTTGCTCAGGGGGAGACCCAGTACTTC
. | . | TRBJ2-3 | TRBV7-2 | CASTPGVHTQYF | TGTGCCAGCACCCCCGGGGTCCATACGCAGTATTTT
TRBD1 | . | TRBJ2-7 | TRBV12-3/TRBV12-4 | CASSETGVNSYEQYF | TGTGCCAGCAGCGAAACAGGGGTTAACTCCTACGAGCAGTACTTC
. | . | TRBJ2-7 | TRBV7-9 | CASTRFDEQYF | TGTGCCAGCACCCGGTTTGACGAGCAGTACTTC
TRBD1 | . | TRBJ2-3 | TRBV29-1 | CSVETTGGADTQYF | TGCAGCGTCGAGACGACAGGGGGGGCAGATACGCAGTATTTT
TRBD1 | . | TRBJ1-4 | TRBV7-2 | CASSSWTGRGDEKLFF | TGTGCCAGCAGCTCCTGGACAGGGCGGGGCGATGAAAAACTGTTTTTT
TRBD2 | . | TRBJ2-5 | TRBV6-5 | CASGASGNRETQYF | TGTGCCAGTGGAGCTAGCGGGAACCGAGAGACCCAGTACTTC
TRBD2 | few | TRBJ2-5 | TRBV27 | CASSLSAGGLSAGETQYF | TGTGCCAGCAGTTTGTCGGCGGGAGGGCTTTCCGCGGGGGAGACCCAGTACTTC
TRBD1 | . | TRBJ2-7 | TRBV20-1 | CSAGAPDRADHEQYF | TGCAGTGCTGGGGCCCCGGACAGGGCAGACCACGAGCAGTACTTC
. | few | TRBJ2-1 | TRBV3-1 | CASSQGVSGNNEQFF | TGTGCCAGCAGCCAAGGGGTTAGCGGCAACAATGAGCAGTTCTTC
TRBD1 | . | TRBJ2-7 | TRBV7-9 | CASSSRGPYEQYF | TGTGCCAGCAGCTCAAGGGGGCCGTACGAGCAGTACTTC
. | once | TRBJ2-1 | TRBV29-1 | CSVEGLRNEQFF | TGCAGCGTTGAGGGACTTAGAAATGAGCAGTTCTTC
TRBD1 | few | TRBJ2-5 | TRBV29-1 | CSVNRGGETQYF | TGCAGCGTCAACAGGGGTGGAGAGACCCAGTACTTC
. | few | TRBJ2-5 | TRBV7-9 | CASSRAGIGVTQYF | TGTGCCAGCAGCCGGGCGGGGATAGGTGTGACCCAGTACTTC
TRBD2 | once | TRBJ2-1 | TRBV12-3/TRBV12-4 | CASSQLAGGNSYNEQFF | TGTGCCAGCAGTCAACTAGCGGGAGGGAATTCCTACAATGAGCAGTTCTTC
TRBD2 | few | TRBJ2-1 | TRBV5-1 | CASSTGTSGRTCNEQFF | TGCGCCAGCAGCACGGGGACTAGCGGGAGGACCTGCAATGAGCAGTTCTTC
TRBD2 | . | TRBJ2-3 | TRBV20-1 | CSASSGISTDTQYF | TGCAGTGCCTCTAGCGGTATTAGCACAGATACGCAGTATTTT